This section outlines one T cell receptor (beta chain) sequence together with its context. As processed by the authors: How many nucleated cells were present was estimated from reference gene primer amplification. Clones were sequenced by immunoSEQ multiplex PCR, and TCRdb holds only the in-frame ones, with some missing. That table is the source of V, J and clone size, and D and trimming were worked out from the DNA. In the table there are around 360,000 clones, roughly nine tenths of which are singletons. The record originates from a study of blood T cell repertoires in COVID-19. CDR3 size: 15 residues. The germline V and J ends were trimmed by 1 base and 0 bases, with 7 bases remaining between them. Germline V gene lookup returns CDR1 KGHSH and CDR2 LQKENI. Individuals aged roughly 18 to 95 years were recruited from fewer than 30 US areas. What the recovered Cohort 3 donors had was two negative PCRs, clearance, or symptom resolution.

Specimen: PBMCs or T cells enriched from blood (not recorded which). The chain employs TRBV18 and TRBJ1-3; D remains ambiguous. The TCR sequence derives from a woman younger than 45 who had recovered from COVID-19. CDR3 residues: CASSPRWSSGNTIYF. The CDR3 nucleotides read TGTGCCAGCTCACCACGCTGGAGCTCTGGAAACACCATATATTTT.